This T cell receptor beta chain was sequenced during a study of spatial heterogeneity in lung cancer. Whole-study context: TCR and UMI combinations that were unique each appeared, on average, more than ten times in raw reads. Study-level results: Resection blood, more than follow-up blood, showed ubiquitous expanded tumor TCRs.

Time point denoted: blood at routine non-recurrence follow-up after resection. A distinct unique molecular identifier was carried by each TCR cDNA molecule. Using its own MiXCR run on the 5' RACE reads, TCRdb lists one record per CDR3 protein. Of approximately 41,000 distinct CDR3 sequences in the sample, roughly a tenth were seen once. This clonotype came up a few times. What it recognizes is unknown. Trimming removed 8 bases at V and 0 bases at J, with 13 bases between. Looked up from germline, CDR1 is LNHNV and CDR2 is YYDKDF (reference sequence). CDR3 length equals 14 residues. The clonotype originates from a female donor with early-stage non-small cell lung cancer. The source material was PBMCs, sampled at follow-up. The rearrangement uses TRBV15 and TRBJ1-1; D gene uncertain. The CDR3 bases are TGTGCCACCCGTCGTCGGTCCGTGAACACTGAAGCTTTCTTT. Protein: CATRRRSVNTEAFF. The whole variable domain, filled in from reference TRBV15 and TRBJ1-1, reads DAMVIQNPRYQVTQFGKPVTLSCSQTLNHNVMYWYQQKSSQAPKLLFHYYDKDFNNEADTPDNFQSRRPNTSFCFLDIRSPGLGDTAMYLCATRRRSVNTEAFFGQGTRLTVV.